This T cell receptor beta chain was identified in a study of blood T cell repertoires in COVID-19. About the research overall: Specimens from acute and convalescent COVID-19 originated in the United States, Italy and Spain.

Original handling: Nucleated cell number was recorded as an estimate derived from reference gene primer amplification. Sequencing was performed with immunoSEQ multiplex PCR; in TCRdb, only in-frame clones are kept and a portion is missing. The V and J calls and the clone size are those of that table, but D and trimming were determined from the DNA. The sample carries about 76,000 clones, over 70% recorded once. Germline CDR1 reads KGHSH; CDR2 reads LQKENI. Trimming left V 2 bases short and J 3 bases short, with 17 bases between. The CDR3 has 16 residues. The specimen was peripheral blood. The TCR comes from a man aged 45-60 years with active COVID-19. V and J are TRBV18 and TRBJ2-7; D perhaps matches TRBD2 (6 bases). DNA for the CDR3: TGTGCCAGCTCACCATTCCGCGGACGGGAGCTCTACGAGCAGTACTTC. Translation gives CASSPFRGRELYEQYF.